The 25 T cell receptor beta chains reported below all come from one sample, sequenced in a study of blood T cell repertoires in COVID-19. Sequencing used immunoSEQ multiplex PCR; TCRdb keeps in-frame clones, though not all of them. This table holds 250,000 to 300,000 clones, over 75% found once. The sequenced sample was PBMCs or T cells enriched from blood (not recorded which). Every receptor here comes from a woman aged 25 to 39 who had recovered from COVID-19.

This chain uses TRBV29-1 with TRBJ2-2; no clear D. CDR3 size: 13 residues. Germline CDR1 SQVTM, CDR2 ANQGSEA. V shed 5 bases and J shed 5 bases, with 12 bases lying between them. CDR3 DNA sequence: TGCAGCGTTCATGACGACGGGACCGGGGAGCTGTTTTTT. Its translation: CSVHDDGTGELFF.

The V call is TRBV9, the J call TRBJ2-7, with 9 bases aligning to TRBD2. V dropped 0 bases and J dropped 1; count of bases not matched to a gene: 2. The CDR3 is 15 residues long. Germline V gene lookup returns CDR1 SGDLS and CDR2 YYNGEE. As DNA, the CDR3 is TGTGCCAGCAGCGTAGGACTAGCGGAATCCTACGAGCAGTACTTC. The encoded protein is CASSVGLAESYEQYF.

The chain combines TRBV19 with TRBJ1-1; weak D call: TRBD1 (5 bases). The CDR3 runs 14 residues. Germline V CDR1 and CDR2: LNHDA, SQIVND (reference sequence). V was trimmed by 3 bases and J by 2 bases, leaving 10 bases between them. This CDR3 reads CASSMGLANTEAFF. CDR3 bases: TGTGCCAGTAGTATGGGACTGGCTAACACTGAAGCTTTCTTT.

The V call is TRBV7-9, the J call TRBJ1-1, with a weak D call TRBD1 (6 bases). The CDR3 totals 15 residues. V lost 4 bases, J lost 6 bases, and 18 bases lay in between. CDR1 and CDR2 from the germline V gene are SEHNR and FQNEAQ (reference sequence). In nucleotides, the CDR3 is TGTGCCAGCAGCTACCCGAAACAGGGAATCCCTGAAGCTTTCTTT. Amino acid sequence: CASSYPKQGIPEAFF. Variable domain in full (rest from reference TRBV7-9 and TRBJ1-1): DTGVSQNPRHKITKRGQNVTFRCDPISEHNRLYWYRQTLGQGPEFLTYFQNEAQLEKSRLLSDRFSAERPKGSFSTLEIQRTEQGDSAMYLCASSYPKQGIPEAFFGQGTRLTVV.

CDR3 protein: CASSKRQGLEETQYF. As DNA, the CDR3 is TGTGCCAGTAGTAAGCGACAGGGCTTGGAAGAGACCCAGTACTTC. The chain joins TRBV19 to TRBJ2-5; 7 bases agree with TRBD1. V trimming: 4 bases; J trimming: 3 bases; junction bases outside the gene matches: 8. The CDR3 has 15 amino acids. Germline-derived CDR1 and CDR2 are LNHDA and SQIVND (reference sequence).

CDR3 protein: CAIRPGEGSYNEQFF. The DNA for the CDR3 is TGTGCCATCAGGCCGGGAGAAGGATCCTACAATGAGCAGTTCTTC. The rearrangement uses TRBV10-3 and TRBJ2-1, with D possibly TRBD2 on 6 matching bases. V shed 6 bases and J shed 1 base, with 13 bases lying between them. The CDR3 totals 15 residues. CDR1 is ENHRY, CDR2 SYGVKD, per germline.

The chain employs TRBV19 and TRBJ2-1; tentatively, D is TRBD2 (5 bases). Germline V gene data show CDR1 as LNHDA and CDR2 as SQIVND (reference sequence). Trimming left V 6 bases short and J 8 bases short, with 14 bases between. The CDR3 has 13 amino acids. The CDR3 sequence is CASRPRGRDEQFF. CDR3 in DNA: TGTGCCAGTAGACCCCGGGGTCGGGATGAGCAGTTCTTC.

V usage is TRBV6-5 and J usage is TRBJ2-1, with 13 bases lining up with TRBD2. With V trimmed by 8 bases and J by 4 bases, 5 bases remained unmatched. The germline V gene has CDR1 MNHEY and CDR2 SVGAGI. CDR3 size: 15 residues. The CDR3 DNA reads TGTGCCAGCCAGGGGACTAGCGGGAATTACAATGAGCAGTTCTTC. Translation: CASQGTSGNYNEQFF.

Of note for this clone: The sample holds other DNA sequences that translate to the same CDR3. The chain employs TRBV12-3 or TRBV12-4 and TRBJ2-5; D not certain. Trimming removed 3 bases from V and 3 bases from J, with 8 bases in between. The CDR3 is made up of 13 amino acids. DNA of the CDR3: TGTGCCAGCAGTTTTAACAGAGAAGAGACCCAGTACTTC. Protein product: CASSFNREETQYF.

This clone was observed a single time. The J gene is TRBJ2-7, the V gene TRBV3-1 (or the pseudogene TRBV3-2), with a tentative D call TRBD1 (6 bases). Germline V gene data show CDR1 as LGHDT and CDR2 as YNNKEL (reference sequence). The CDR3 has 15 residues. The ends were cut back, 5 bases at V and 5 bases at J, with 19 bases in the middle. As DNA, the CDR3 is TGTGCCAGCAGCTTCCAGGGGAACCCGGGCCACGAGCAGTACTTC. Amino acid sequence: CASSFQGNPGHEQYF.

The CDR3 loop reads CAWRGSGTEAFF. The DNA for the CDR3 is TGTGCCTGGAGGGGTTCGGGCACTGAAGCTTTCTTT. This rearrangement joins TRBV30 to TRBJ1-1; D unresolved. Trimming took 3 bases from V and 4 from J, leaving 9 bases between them. Germline CDR1 GTSNPN, CDR2 SVGIG (reference sequence). This CDR3 is built from 12 residues.

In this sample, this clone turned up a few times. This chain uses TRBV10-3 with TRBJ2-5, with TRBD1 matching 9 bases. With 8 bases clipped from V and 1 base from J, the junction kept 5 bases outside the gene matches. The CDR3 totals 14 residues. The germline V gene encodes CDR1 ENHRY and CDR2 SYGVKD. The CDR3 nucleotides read TGTGCCATCGGGGGACAGGGCGTCCAAGAGACCCAGTACTTC. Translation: CAIGGQGVQETQYF.

DNA of the CDR3: TGTGCCAGCAGTGTGGTTCGGGGGACGCTACAAGAGACCCAGTACTTC. Translated: CASSVVRGTLQETQYF. The V call is TRBV27, the J call TRBJ2-5; a weak D match, TRBD2 (6 bases). CDR1 MNHEY and CDR2 SMNVEV come from the germline V gene (reference sequence). The CDR3 totals 16 residues. V was trimmed by 5 bases and J by 2 bases, leaving 18 bases between them.

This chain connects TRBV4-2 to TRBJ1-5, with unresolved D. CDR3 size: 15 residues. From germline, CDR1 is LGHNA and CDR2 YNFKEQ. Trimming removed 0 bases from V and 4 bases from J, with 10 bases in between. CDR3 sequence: CASSQDEEGNQPQHF. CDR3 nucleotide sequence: TGTGCCAGCAGCCAAGATGAGGAAGGAAATCAGCCCCAGCATTTT.

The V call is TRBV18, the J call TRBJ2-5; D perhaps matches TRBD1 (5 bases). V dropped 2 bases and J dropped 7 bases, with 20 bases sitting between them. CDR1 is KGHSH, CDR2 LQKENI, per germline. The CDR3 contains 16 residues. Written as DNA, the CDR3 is TGTGCCAGCTCACCATCTTCGCAGGGTGGGCTTGGGACCCAGTACTTC. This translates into CASSPSSQGGLGTQYF.

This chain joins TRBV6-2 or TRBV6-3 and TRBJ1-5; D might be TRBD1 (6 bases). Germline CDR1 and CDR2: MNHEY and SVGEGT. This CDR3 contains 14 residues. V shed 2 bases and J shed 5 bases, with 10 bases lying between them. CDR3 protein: CASSYAPGDQPQHF. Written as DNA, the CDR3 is TGTGCCAGCAGTTACGCGCCAGGGGATCAGCCCCAGCATTTT.

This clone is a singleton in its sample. CDR3 DNA: TGTGCCAGCAGCACGTCGGGCTATGGCTACACCTTC. Translated: CASSTSGYGYTF. V usage is TRBV28 and J usage is TRBJ1-2; no reliable D call. The germline V gene encodes CDR1 MDHEN and CDR2 SYDVKM. Trimming took off 6 bases at V and 4 bases at J, with 9 bases between the two ends. This CDR3 region has 12 residues.

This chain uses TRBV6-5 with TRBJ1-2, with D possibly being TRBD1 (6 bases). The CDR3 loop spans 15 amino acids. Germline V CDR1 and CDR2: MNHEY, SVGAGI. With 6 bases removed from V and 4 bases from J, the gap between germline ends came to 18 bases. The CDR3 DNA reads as TGTGCCAGCAGCCACCTAGGGCAGGGGAGCTATGGCTACACCTTC. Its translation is CASSHLGQGSYGYTF.

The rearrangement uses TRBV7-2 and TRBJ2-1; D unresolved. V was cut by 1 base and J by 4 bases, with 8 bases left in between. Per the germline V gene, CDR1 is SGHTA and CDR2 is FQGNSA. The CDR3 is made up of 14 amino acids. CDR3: CASSLVIPYNEQFF. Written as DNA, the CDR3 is TGTGCCAGCAGCTTAGTTATTCCTTACAATGAGCAGTTCTTC.

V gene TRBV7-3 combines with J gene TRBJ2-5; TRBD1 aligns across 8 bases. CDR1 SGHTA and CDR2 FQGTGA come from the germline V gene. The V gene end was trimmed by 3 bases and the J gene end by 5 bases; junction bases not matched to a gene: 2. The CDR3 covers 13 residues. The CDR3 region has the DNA TGTGCCAGCAGCTTCGGGACAGGCGAGACCCAGTACTTC. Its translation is CASSFGTGETQYF.

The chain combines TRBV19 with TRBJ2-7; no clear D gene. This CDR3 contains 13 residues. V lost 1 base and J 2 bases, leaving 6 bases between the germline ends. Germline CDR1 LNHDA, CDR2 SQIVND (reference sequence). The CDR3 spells CASSIASPYEQYF. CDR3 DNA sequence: TGTGCCAGTAGTATAGCTTCCCCCTACGAGCAGTACTTC.

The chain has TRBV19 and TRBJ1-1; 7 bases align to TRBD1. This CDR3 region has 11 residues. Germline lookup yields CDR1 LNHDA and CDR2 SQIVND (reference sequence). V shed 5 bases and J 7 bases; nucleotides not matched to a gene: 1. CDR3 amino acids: CASSYRGEAFF. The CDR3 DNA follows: TGTGCCAGTAGTTACAGGGGTGAAGCTTTCTTT.

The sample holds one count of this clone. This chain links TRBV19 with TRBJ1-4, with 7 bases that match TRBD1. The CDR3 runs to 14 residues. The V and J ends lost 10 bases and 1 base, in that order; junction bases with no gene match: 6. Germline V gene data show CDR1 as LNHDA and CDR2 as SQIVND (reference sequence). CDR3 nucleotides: TGTGCCACCACAGACAGGGAAACTAATGAAAAACTGTTTTTT. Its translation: CATTDRETNEKLFF.

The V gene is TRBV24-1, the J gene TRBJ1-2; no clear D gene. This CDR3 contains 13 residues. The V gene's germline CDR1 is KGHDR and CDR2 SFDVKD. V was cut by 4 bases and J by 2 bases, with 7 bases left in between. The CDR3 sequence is CATSEGRNYGYTF. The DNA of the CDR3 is TGTGCCACCAGTGAGGGCAGAAACTATGGCTACACCTTC.

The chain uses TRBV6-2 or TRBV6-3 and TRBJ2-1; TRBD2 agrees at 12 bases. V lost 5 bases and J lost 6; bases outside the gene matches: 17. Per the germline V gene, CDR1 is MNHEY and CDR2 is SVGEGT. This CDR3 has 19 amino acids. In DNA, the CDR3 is TGTGCCAGCAGTATTCGATCCCCTTCGACTAGCGGGAGCCCCAATGAGCAGTTCTTC. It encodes CASSIRSPSTSGSPNEQFF.